The 32 T cell receptor beta chains listed next were all sequenced from one sample in a study of identical twins. MiXCR, run by TCRdb on the 5' RACE reads, gives a single entry per CDR3 protein. Of about 300,000 distinct CDR3 sequences listed, about 12% are singletons. These data were also filed under a second study, of yellow fever vaccine responses in identical twins.

Input material: CD8+ T cells sorted from blood. These receptors were collected from a woman between 18 and 29 years old in good health.

This clonotype showed up many times. The V and J genes are TRBV11-2 and TRBJ2-1; no reliable D call. CDR1 is SGHAT, CDR2 FQNNGV, per germline. Between the trimmed V and J ends, which lost 6 bases and 3 bases, there was a span of 12 bases. This CDR3 region has 14 residues. The CDR3 nucleotides are TGTGCCAGCAGTATCCCTTACAACTACAATGAGCAGTTCTTC. Encoded protein: CASSIPYNYNEQFF. Based on the CDR3 plus reference TRBV11-2 and TRBJ2-1, the full variable domain is EAGVAQSPRYKIIEKRQSVAFWCNPISGHATLYWYQQILGQGPKLLIQFQNNGVVDDSQLPKDRFSAERLKGVDSTLKIQPAKLEDSAVYLCASSIPYNYNEQFFGPGTRLTVL.

J is TRBJ1-1 and V is TRBV18; the match to TRBD1 covers 8 bases. CDR3 length: 15 residues. The trim removed 6 bases at V and 2 bases at J, leaving 8 bases unmatched. In germline, CDR1 is KGHSH, CDR2 LQKENI. Here the CDR3 reads CASSPEQGGNTEAFF. DNA of the CDR3: TGTGCCAGCTCCCCCGAACAGGGGGGAAACACTGAAGCTTTCTTT.

This clonotype has a handful of counts. V gene TRBV4-1 combines with J gene TRBJ1-1; D is unclear. Trimming left V 5 bases short and J 1 base short, with 14 bases between. There are 15 residues in the CDR3. CDR1 and CDR2 (germline): MGHRA, YSYEKL. CDR3 nucleotide sequence: TGCGCCAGCAGCTTCGGAGTCCAGCAGAACACTGAAGCTTTCTTT. Protein: CASSFGVQQNTEAFF.

This rearrangement joins TRBV18 to TRBJ2-5, with D possibly being TRBD1 (5 bases). CDR3 length: 16 residues. Germline V lookup: CDR1 KGHSH, CDR2 LQKENI. V lost 3 bases and J lost 5, with 19 bases in between. CDR3 region: CASSPIRAPPIETQYF. In DNA, the CDR3 is TGTGCCAGCTCACCGATCAGGGCCCCACCAATTGAGACCCAGTACTTC. The full variable domain, completed using reference TRBV18 and TRBJ2-5, is NAGVMQNPRHLVRRRGQEARLRCSPMKGHSHVYWYRQLPEEGLKFMVYLQKENIIDESGMPKERFSAEFPKEGPSILRIQQVVRGDSAAYFCASSPIRAPPIETQYFGPGTRLLVL.

The count of this clonotype is one. The chain is built from TRBV19 and TRBJ2-1; D gene ambiguous. The V gene lost 5 bases and the J gene lost 8 bases, with 10 bases spanning the gap. Germline V gene lookup returns CDR1 LNHDA and CDR2 SQIVND (reference sequence). This CDR3 is 12 amino acids long. The CDR3 protein is CASSGVGYEQFF. CDR3 nucleotides: TGTGCCAGTAGTGGGGTGGGGTATGAGCAGTTCTTC.

The rearrangement links TRBV5-6 to TRBJ2-7; 7 bases are a match to TRBD2. The CDR3 contains 15 residues. With 4 bases clipped from V and 3 bases from J, the junction kept 10 bases outside the gene matches. Per germline, CDR1 SGHDT and CDR2 YYEEEE. CDR3 nucleotide sequence: TGTGCCAGCAGCCTCCCCCGGGACTACTTCTACGAGCAGTACTTC. Protein product: CASSLPRDYFYEQYF.

This clonotype was detected a few times. The CDR3: CASSPTGLAGEYEQFF. The CDR3, as DNA: TGTGCCAGCAGCCCTACAGGACTAGCGGGAGAGTATGAGCAGTTCTTC. The chain carries TRBV9 and TRBJ2-1; 13 bases agree with TRBD2. Trimming at V came to 4 bases and at J to 8 bases, leaving 9 bases not matched to a gene. The CDR3 runs 16 residues. CDR1 is SGDLS and CDR2 is YYNGEE in the germline V gene.

This chain uses TRBV2 with TRBJ2-6; D remains unclear. This CDR3 contains 16 residues. V lost 2 bases to trimming and J lost 1 base, with 9 bases between them. Per germline, CDR1 SNHLY and CDR2 FYNNEI. The CDR3 DNA follows: TGTGCCAGCAGTGAATCGGTTGGATCTGGGGCCAACGTCCTGACTTTC. Translation: CASSESVGSGANVLTF.

This chain uses TRBV7-9 with TRBJ2-1; D gene unclear. The CDR3 runs to 13 residues. Per the germline V gene, CDR1 is SEHNR and CDR2 is FQNEAQ (reference sequence). The germline V and J ends were trimmed by 4 bases and 3 bases, with 7 bases remaining between them. The DNA of the CDR3 is TGTGCCAGCAGCTCCAGCGACTACAATGAGCAGTTCTTC. Translating gives CASSSSDYNEQFF.

The chain joins TRBV19 to TRBJ1-1; no clear D. The germline V gene has CDR1 LNHDA and CDR2 SQIVND (reference sequence). V lost 1 base and J lost 6, with 3 bases in between. The CDR3 extends over 11 amino acids. The CDR3 sequence is CASSIAAEAFF. CDR3 sequence (DNA): TGTGCCAGTAGTATAGCAGCTGAAGCTTTCTTT.

This clonotype was counted only a few times. The V call is TRBV4-1, the J call TRBJ1-2; D gene unclear. This CDR3 spans 12 amino acids. Trimming removed 2 bases at V and 5 bases at J, with 6 bases between. Germline loops: CDR1 MGHRA, CDR2 YSYEKL. The CDR3 bases are TGCGCCAGCAGCCAACAAACATATGGCTACACCTTC. This translates into CASSQQTYGYTF.

The V and J genes are TRBV7-6 and TRBJ2-5; D is tentatively TRBD1 or TRBD2 (5 bases each). The CDR3 is 15 residues long. V was trimmed by 1 base and J by 5 bases, leaving 14 bases between them. CDR1 is SGHVS, CDR2 FNYEAQ, per germline. The CDR3 is CASSLVGRGTETQYF. For the CDR3, the DNA is TGTGCCAGCAGCTTAGTTGGTCGGGGCACGGAGACCCAGTACTTC.

This clonotype appeared a few times. The V call is TRBV4-1, the J call TRBJ2-1; D is ambiguous. The CDR3 is 14 amino acids. Germline V gene data show CDR1 as MGHRA and CDR2 as YSYEKL. V lost 0 bases to trimming and J lost 8 bases, with 11 bases between them. The DNA of the CDR3 is TGCGCCAGCAGCCAAGAGGGCGCCCAAGATGAGCAGTTCTTC. It yields the protein CASSQEGAQDEQFF.

The chain recombines TRBV7-9 with TRBJ1-1, with 8 nucleotides matching TRBD1. Germline-derived CDR1 and CDR2 are SEHNR and FQNEAQ (reference sequence). The CDR3 has 13 amino acids. V dropped 6 bases and J dropped 7; count of bases not matched to a gene: 7. This CDR3 is CASRDDRGLEAFF. Here the CDR3 DNA reads TGTGCCAGCAGAGATGACAGGGGCCTTGAAGCTTTCTTT.

Comments on this clonotype: Just one base apart from a much larger clone, this may be a read error. This chain joins TRBV5-1 and TRBJ2-1; D is ambiguous. V dropped 3 bases and J dropped 4 bases, with 11 bases sitting between them. The CDR3 loop spans 14 amino acids. Germline CDR1 SGHRS, CDR2 YFSETQ. The CDR3 region is CASSYESGYNEQFF. For the CDR3, the DNA is TGCGCCAGCAGCTATGAGTCGGGTTACAATGAGCAGTTCTTC.

This clonotype was picked up a small number of times. The chain employs TRBV2 and TRBJ2-1; 13 bases map to TRBD2. The CDR3 totals 14 residues. CDR1 is SNHLY, CDR2 FYNNEI, per germline. Losses at the gene ends were 10 bases for V and 5 bases for J; bases not matched to a gene: 5. CDR3: CAIRLAGGNNEQFF. CDR3 bases: TGTGCCATCCGACTAGCGGGGGGTAACAATGAGCAGTTCTTC. Supplemented by reference TRBV2 and TRBJ2-1, the full variable domain reads EPEVTQTPSHQVTQMGQEVILRCVPISNHLYFYWYRQILGQKVEFLVSFYNNEISEKSEIFDDQFSVERPDGSNFTLKIRSTKLEDSAMYFCAIRLAGGNNEQFFGPGTRLTVL.

This clonotype was detected ten times or more. The chain has TRBV5-1 and TRBJ2-4, with D perhaps TRBD1 (6 bases). CDR1 and CDR2 from the germline V gene are SGHRS and YFSETQ. V was trimmed by 5 bases and J by 3 bases, leaving 15 bases between them. The CDR3 has 15 residues. CDR3 loop: CASSQGFVGKNIQYF. The CDR3, as DNA: TGCGCCAGCAGTCAGGGGTTTGTGGGCAAAAACATTCAGTACTTC.

V gene TRBV20-1 combines with J gene TRBJ1-2; unclear D gene. The length of the CDR3 is 11 residues. Per germline, CDR1 DFQATT and CDR2 SNEGSKA (reference sequence). The CDR3 sequence is CRVDGDYGYTF. As DNA, the CDR3 is TGCAGAGTAGACGGAGACTATGGCTACACCTTC.

This chain connects TRBV28 to TRBJ1-1; maybe TRBD1 (6 bases). The V gene lost 7 bases and the J gene lost 1 base, with 25 bases spanning the gap. The CDR3 extends over 18 amino acids. Germline V gene lookup returns CDR1 MDHEN and CDR2 SYDVKM. The CDR3 DNA follows: TGTGCCAGCACCGACTCCTCGGGCAGGGGACCGTCGAACACTGAAGCTTTCTTT. Its protein is CASTDSSGRGPSNTEAFF. Drawing the rest from reference TRBV28 and TRBJ1-1, the complete variable domain is DVKVTQSSRYLVKRTGEKVFLECVQDMDHENMFWYRQDPGLGLRLIYFSYDVKMKEKGDIPEGYSVSREKKERFSLILESASTNQTSMYLCASTDSSGRGPSNTEAFFGQGTRLTVV.

The CDR3 coding sequence is TGTGCCAGCAACGAAGGGTATGGAGAAAAACTGTTTTTT. The encoded protein is CASNEGYGEKLFF. The chain couples TRBV7-9 to TRBJ1-4, with D unresolved. Per germline, CDR1 SEHNR and CDR2 FQNEAQ (reference sequence). Between the trimmed V and J ends, which lost 7 bases and 8 bases, there was a span of 14 bases. This CDR3 region has 13 residues.

The V and J genes are TRBV7-9 and TRBJ2-7, with D perhaps matching TRBD2 (6 bases). V was clipped by 5 bases and J by 3 bases, with 14 bases between them. This CDR3 region has 14 residues. CDR1 is SEHNR and CDR2 is FQNEAQ in the germline V gene (reference sequence). The CDR3 sequence: CASSPRTGDYEQYV. The CDR3 bases are TGTGCCAGCAGCCCCCGGACGGGGGACTACGAGCAGTACGTC.

This clonotype was seen a few times. The chain employs TRBV5-6 and TRBJ2-2; D remains unclear. CDR1 is SGHDT, CDR2 YYEEEE, per germline. Trimming stripped 6 bases from V and 6 bases from J, with 9 bases between. The CDR3 totals 12 residues. CDR3 region: CASNVGSGELFF. The CDR3 DNA reads as TGTGCCAGCAACGTGGGCTCCGGGGAGCTGTTTTTT. Filled out from reference TRBV5-6 and TRBJ2-2, the complete variable domain reads DAGVTQSPTHLIKTRGQQVTLRCSPKSGHDTVSWYQQALGQGPQFIFQYYEEEERQRGNFPDRFSGHQFPNYSSELNVNALLLGDSALYLCASNVGSGELFFGEGSRLTVL.

This clonotype came up a few times. The chain uses TRBV10-3 and TRBJ1-2, with unresolved D. V lost 0 bases, J lost 4 bases, and 12 bases lay in between. The germline V gene has CDR1 ENHRY and CDR2 SYGVKD. CDR3 length: 15 residues. The CDR3 DNA reads TGTGCCATCAGTGAGTCCGTACAGACCCTCTATGGCTACACCTTC. It translates to CAISESVQTLYGYTF.

The rearrangement uses TRBV7-9 and TRBJ1-4; the match to TRBD1 covers 8 bases. J was trimmed by 5 bases and V by 6 bases; bases with no gene match: 5. This CDR3 spans 14 amino acids. Germline V CDR1 and CDR2: SEHNR, FQNEAQ (reference sequence). The CDR3 DNA follows: TGTGCCAGCAGACCACAGGGGGGGAATGAAAAACTGTTTTTT. The encoded protein is CASRPQGGNEKLFF.

V gene TRBV7-9 combines with J gene TRBJ2-5; D remains ambiguous. In germline, CDR1 is SEHNR, CDR2 FQNEAQ (reference sequence). Trimming took off 11 bases at V and 0 bases at J, with 10 bases between the two ends. The length of the CDR3 is 12 residues. The CDR3 loop reads CAARGYQETQYF. The CDR3, as DNA: TGTGCCGCGCGCGGTTACCAAGAGACCCAGTACTTC.

This clonotype was seen a handful of times. This sequence joins TRBV4-1 and TRBJ2-1, with D possibly TRBD1 on 5 matching bases. V was shortened by 2 bases and J by 2 bases, with 7 bases between the two germline ends. The CDR3 runs to 14 residues. Germline V gene data show CDR1 as MGHRA and CDR2 as YSYEKL. The CDR3 DNA sequence: TGCGCCAGCAGCCAAAGGGGCACCTACAATGAGCAGTTCTTC. Residues: CASSQRGTYNEQFF.

V usage is TRBV20-1 and J usage is TRBJ2-7; D unresolved. Looked up from germline, CDR1 is DFQATT and CDR2 is SNEGSKA (reference sequence). This CDR3 has 15 residues. Trimming cost V 4 bases and J 2 bases, with 18 bases left between them. This CDR3 is CSATEEAQPAYEQYF. The CDR3 DNA follows: TGCAGTGCTACAGAAGAGGCCCAGCCAGCCTACGAGCAGTACTTC.

This clonotype has at least ten counts. This rearrangement joins TRBV20-1 to TRBJ2-3; 11 nucleotides line up with TRBD2. With V trimmed by 1 base and J by 1 base, 7 bases remained unmatched. The CDR3 is 17 residues long. Germline V gene sequence: CDR1 DFQATT, CDR2 SNEGSKA (reference sequence). CDR3 coding DNA: TGCAGTGCTAGAGGACTAGCGGGGCCCACTGGCACAGATACGCAGTATTTT. Protein: CSARGLAGPTGTDTQYF.

This sequence joins TRBV21-1 and TRBJ2-3; TRBD2 was called by the table and not checked on the DNA. TRBV21-1 corresponds to a pseudogene. The CDR3 is 19 residues long. CDR3: CASSARKRTSGGPTDTQYF. The CDR3 nucleotides are TGTGCCAGCAGCGCCCGAAAGAGGACTAGCGGGGGTCCTACAGATACGCAGTATTTT.

The chain uses TRBV14 and TRBJ2-5, with a weak D call TRBD2 (5 bases). Germline V CDR1 and CDR2: SGHDN, FVKESK. The CDR3 runs to 15 residues. The V end was cut by 2 bases, the J end by 1 base, with 11 bases between. The CDR3: CASSQRRVVQETQYF. The CDR3 DNA is TGTGCCAGCAGCCAACGGCGGGTGGTCCAAGAGACCCAGTACTTC.

This clonotype was counted only a few times. The chain employs TRBV7-9 and TRBJ2-5; 8 nucleotides match TRBD2. In germline, CDR1 is SEHNR, CDR2 FQNEAQ (reference sequence). V dropped 2 bases and J dropped 4; count of bases not matched to a gene: 12. The CDR3 spans 17 residues. This chain's CDR3 is CASSLMKGGRTVETQYF. Written as DNA, the CDR3 is TGTGCCAGCAGCTTAATGAAGGGCGGGAGGACGGTAGAGACCCAGTACTTC. The full variable domain, in which reference TRBV7-9 and TRBJ2-5 provide the parts outside the CDR3, is DTGVSQNPRHKITKRGQNVTFRCDPISEHNRLYWYRQTLGQGPEFLTYFQNEAQLEKSRLLSDRFSAERPKGSFSTLEIQRTEQGDSAMYLCASSLMKGGRTVETQYFGPGTRLLVL.

The chain links TRBV3-1 to TRBJ1-5; D ambiguous. The germline CDR1 and CDR2 sequences are LGHDT and YNNKEL (reference sequence). Trimming stripped 0 bases from V and 5 bases from J, with 11 bases between. The CDR3 runs 15 residues. CDR3 coding DNA: TGTGCCAGCAGCCAAGATTTCGGTACCGATCAGCCCCAGCATTTT. Its translation: CASSQDFGTDQPQHF.